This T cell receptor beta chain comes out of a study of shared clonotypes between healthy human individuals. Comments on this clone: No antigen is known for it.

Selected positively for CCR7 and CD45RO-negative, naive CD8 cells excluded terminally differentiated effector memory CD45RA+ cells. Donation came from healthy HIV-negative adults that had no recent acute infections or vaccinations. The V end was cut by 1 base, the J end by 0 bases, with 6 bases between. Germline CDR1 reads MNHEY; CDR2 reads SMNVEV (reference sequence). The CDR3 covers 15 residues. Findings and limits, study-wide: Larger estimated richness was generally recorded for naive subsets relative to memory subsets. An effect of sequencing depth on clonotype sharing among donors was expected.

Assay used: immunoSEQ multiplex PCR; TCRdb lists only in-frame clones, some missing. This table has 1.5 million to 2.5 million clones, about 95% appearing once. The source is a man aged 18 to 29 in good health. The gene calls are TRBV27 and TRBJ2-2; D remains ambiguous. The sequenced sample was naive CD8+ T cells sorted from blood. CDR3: CASSLWHPNTGELFF. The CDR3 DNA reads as TGTGCCAGCAGTTTATGGCACCCGAACACCGGGGAGCTGTTTTTT.